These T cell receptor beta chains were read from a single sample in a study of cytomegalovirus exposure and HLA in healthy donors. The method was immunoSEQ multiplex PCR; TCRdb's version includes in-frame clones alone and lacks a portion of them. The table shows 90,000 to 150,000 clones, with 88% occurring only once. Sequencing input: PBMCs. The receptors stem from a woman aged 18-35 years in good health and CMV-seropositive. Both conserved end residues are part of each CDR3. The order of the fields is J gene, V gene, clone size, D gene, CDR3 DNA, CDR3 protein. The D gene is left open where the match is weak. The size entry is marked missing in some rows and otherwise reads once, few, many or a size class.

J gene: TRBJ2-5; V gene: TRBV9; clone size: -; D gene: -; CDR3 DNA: TGTGCCAGCAGCGCCCAGGGACTCCTGTACCAAGAGACCCAGTACTTC; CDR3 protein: CASSAQGLLYQETQYF
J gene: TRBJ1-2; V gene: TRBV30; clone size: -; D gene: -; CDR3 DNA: TGTGCCTGGAGTACAGGGTGGCGTGGCTACACCTTC; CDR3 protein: CAWSTGWRGYTF
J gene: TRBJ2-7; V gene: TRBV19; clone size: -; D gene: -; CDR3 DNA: TGTGCCAGTAGTATCCCAGGCCTCTACGAGCAGTACTTC; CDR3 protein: CASSIPGLYEQYF
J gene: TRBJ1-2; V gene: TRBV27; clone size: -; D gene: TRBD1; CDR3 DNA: TGTGCCAGCAGTTCTAGAGGGGGCGGAGACTATGGCTACACCTTC; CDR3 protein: CASSSRGGGDYGYTF
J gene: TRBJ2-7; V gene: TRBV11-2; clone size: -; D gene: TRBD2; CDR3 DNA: TGTGCCAGCAGTCGACTAGCAGCGGGCTACGAGCAGTACTTC; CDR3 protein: CASSRLAAGYEQYF
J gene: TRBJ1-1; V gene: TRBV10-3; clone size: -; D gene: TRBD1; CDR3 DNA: TGTGCCATCAGTGCCACAGGGGGGAGGCTAATTGAAGCTTTCTTT; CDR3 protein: CAISATGGRLIEAFF
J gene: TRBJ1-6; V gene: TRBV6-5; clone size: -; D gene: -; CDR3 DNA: TGTGCCAGCAGCACCGACAGGTATCCTTCACCCCTCCACTTT; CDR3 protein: CASSTDRYPSPLHF
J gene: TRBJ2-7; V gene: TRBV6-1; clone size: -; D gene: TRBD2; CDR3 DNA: TGTGCCAGCAGTGAAGGGACTAGCGGGAGGATCTACGAGCAGTACTTC; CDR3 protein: CASSEGTSGRIYEQYF
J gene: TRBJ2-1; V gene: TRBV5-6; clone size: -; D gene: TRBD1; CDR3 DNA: TGTGCCAGCAGCTACCGGGACAGGGGTTTTACTGAGCAGTTCTTC; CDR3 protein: CASSYRDRGFTEQFF
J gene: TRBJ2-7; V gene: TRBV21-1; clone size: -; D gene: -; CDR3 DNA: TGTGCCAGCAGCAAAGGGGTGTCGGGACTAGCGGGGTACGAGCAGTACTTC; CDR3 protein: CASSKGVSGLAGYEQYF
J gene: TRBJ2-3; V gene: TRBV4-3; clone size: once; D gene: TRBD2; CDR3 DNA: TGCGCCAGCAGTCGGGGAAGTGGCCTCGTGAACCGACTAGCGGTAGACACAGATACGCAGTATTTT; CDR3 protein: CASSRGSGLVNRLAVDTDTQYF
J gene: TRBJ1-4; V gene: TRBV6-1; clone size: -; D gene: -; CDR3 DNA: TGTGCCAGCAGTGAACGGGCGGGGGGGGAAAAACTGTTTTTT; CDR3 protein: CASSERAGGEKLFF
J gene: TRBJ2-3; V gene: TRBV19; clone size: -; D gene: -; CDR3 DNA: TGTGCCAGTAGTATAGACAGGTCGCCCCGCACAGATACGCAGTATTTT; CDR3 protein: CASSIDRSPRTDTQYF
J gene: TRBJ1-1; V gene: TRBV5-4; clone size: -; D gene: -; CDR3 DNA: TGTGCCAGCAGCGTACAGGGCTGGAACACTGAAGCTTTCTTT; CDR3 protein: CASSVQGWNTEAFF
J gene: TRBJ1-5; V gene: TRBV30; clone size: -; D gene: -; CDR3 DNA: TGTGCCTGGAGTGGAGGGTCCATAGGCAATCAGCCCCAGCATTTT; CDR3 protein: CAWSGGSIGNQPQHF
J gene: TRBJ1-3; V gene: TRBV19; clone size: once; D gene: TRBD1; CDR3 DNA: TGTGCCACCGGGACAGTCGGAAACACCATATATTTT; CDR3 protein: CATGTVGNTIYF
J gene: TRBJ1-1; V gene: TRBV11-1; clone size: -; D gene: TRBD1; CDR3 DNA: TGTGCCAGCAGCTTTGAAACGGGACAGATGAACACTGAAGCTTTCTTT; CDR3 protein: CASSFETGQMNTEAFF
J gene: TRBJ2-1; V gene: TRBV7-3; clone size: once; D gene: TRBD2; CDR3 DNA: TGTGCCAGCAGCTTATTTGGGACTAGCGGGAGTTATGAGCAGTTCTTC; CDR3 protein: CASSLFGTSGSYEQFF
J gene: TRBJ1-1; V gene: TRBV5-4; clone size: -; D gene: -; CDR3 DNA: TGTGCCAGCAGCTGGGGGGGACGGGGGATGAACACTGAAGCTTTCTTT; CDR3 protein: CASSWGGRGMNTEAFF
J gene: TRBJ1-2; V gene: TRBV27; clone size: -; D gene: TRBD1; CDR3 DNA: TGTGCCAGCAGTTCATCCCCGACAGGGCGCCCCTGGGGCTACACCTTC; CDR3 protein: CASSSSPTGRPWGYTF
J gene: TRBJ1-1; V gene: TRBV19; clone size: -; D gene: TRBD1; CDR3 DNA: TGTGCCAGTAGGCTGGGACAGGGTAGGGGAAACACTGAAGCTTTCTTT; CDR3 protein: CASRLGQGRGNTEAFF
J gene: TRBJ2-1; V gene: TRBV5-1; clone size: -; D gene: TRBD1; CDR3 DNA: TGCGCCAGCAGCTCAGGGACAGGGGGGGTTGAGCAGTTCTTC; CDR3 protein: CASSSGTGGVEQFF
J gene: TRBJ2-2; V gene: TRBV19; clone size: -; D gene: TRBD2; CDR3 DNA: TGTGCCAGTAGTATAGTAGCGGGAGGGTTCGGGGAGCTGTTTTTT; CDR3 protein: CASSIVAGGFGELFF
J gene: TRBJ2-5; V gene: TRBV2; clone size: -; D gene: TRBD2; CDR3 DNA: TGTGCCACCAGACTAGCGGGCTTCCAAGAGACCCAGTACTTC; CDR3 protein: CATRLAGFQETQYF
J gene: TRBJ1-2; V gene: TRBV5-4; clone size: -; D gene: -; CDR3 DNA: TGTGCCAGCAGCTTGGGGCAGGGTCTCAACTATGGCTACACCTTC; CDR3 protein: CASSLGQGLNYGYTF
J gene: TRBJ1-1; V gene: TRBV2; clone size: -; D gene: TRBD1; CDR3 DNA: TGTGCCAGCAGTGAGACAGGGGGCCTCTTTACTGAAGCTTTCTTT; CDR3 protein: CASSETGGLFTEAFF
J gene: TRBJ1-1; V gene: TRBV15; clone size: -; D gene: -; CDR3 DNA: TGTGCCACCAGCAGAGATCAGGGATACGAAGCTTTCTTT; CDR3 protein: CATSRDQGYEAFF
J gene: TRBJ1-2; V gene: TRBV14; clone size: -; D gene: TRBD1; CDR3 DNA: TGTGCCAGCAGCCAAGTTAACAGGGGGTTGGTCCGGGGCTACACCTTC; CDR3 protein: CASSQVNRGLVRGYTF
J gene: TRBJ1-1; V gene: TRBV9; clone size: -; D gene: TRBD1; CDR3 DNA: TGTGCCAGCAGCCCCCGACAGGGGAACACTGAAGCTTTCTTT; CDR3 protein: CASSPRQGNTEAFF
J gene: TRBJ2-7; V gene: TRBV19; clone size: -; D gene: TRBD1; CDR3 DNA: TGTGCCAGTAGTATCCGGCAGGGGGCAGTCGGCGAGCAGTACTTC; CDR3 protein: CASSIRQGAVGEQYF
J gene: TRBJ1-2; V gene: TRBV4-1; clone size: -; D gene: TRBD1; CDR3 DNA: TGCGCCAGCAGCCAAGATCTCGGACAGGCGGCCCCGGGCGGCTACACCTTC; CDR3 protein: CASSQDLGQAAPGGYTF
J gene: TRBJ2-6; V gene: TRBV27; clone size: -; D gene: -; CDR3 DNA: TGTGCCAGCAGTTTCTTTTATGAGGATGTACCTGGGGCCAACGTCCTGACTTTC; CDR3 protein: CASSFFYEDVPGANVLTF
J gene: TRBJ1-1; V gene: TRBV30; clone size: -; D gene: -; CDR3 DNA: TGTGCCTGGAGTGTACACCGGGTTTTGTATACTGAAGCTTTCTTT; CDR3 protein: CAWSVHRVLYTEAFF
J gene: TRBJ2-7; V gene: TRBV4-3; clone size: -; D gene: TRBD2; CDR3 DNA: TGCGCCAGCAGCCAAGATTGGCTAGCGGGAGGGCACGAGCAGTACTTC; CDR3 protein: CASSQDWLAGGHEQYF
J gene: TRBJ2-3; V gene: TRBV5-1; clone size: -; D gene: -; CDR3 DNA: TGCGCCAGCAGCTCCGTCACAGATACGCAGTATTTT; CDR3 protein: CASSSVTDTQYF